A single count supports the clone carrying this TCR beta chain. This sample was taken from a study of blood T cell repertoires in COVID-19. In the study overall: Acute and convalescent COVID-19 specimens originated in the United States, Italy and Spain. T cells, B-cell-depleted T cells, or PBMCs provided the cDNA or gDNA that served as material.

Original handling: Amplification with reference gene primers provided the estimates of nucleated cell counts. Assay used: immunoSEQ multiplex PCR; TCRdb lists only in-frame clones, some missing. V, J and clone size were drawn from that table, and D and trimming were deduced from the DNA. The sample lists 150,000 to 200,000 clones; around 83% were seen once. Germline CDR1 reads MNHEY; CDR2 reads SVGAGI. Trimming took 0 bases from V and 5 from J, leaving 7 bases between them. The CDR3 loop spans 14 amino acids. Sequencing used peripheral blood. The chain uses TRBV6-5 and TRBJ2-2; D call uncertain. This receptor was obtained from a man aged 35 to 55 with acute or convalescent COVID-19. This CDR3 reads CASSYSESTGELFF. The CDR3 DNA sequence: TGTGCCAGCAGTTACTCGGAGTCTACCGGGGAGCTGTTTTTT.